What follows are 21 T cell receptor beta chains derived from one specimen sequenced in a study of tumor-infiltrating lymphocytes in primary liver carcinoma. Constant-region priming of around 490 ng total RNA yielded TCR beta cDNA. Three nested multiplex PCR rounds, a slightly modified ARM-PCR method, built the TCR beta libraries. TRBV1-TRBV30 forward and Cbeta reverse primers drove the first two roughly 10-cycle rounds. TCRdb reanalysed the multiplex PCR reads using MiXCR and keeps one entry per CDR3 protein. The table shows roughly 91,000 distinct CDR3 sequences, with more than 65% occurring only once. The tissue used was unsorted bulk material of about 17-33 mg. RNA and DNA were co-extracted from it with the AllPrep DNA/RNA mini kit. The sequencing sample was made of liver tumor tissue from sampling region 5. Subset: tumor region T5, tumor centre. The receptors were sampled from a woman aged 55-75 years with primary liver carcinoma and hepatitis B virus infection.

Comment on this clonotype: The conserved final phenylalanine or tryptophan is absent from the CDR3, which likely points to a read error. CDR3 in amino acids: CASIRQGRDSSEKLFI. The CDR3 coding sequence is TGTGCCAGCATCCGACAGGGCCGGGACAGTTCAGAAAAACTGTTTATT. The chain uses TRBV6-5 and TRBJ1-4, with TRBD1 identical over 7 bases. This CDR3 is 16 amino acids long. Looked up from germline, CDR1 is MNHEY and CDR2 is SVGAGI. After removal of 7 bases from V and 8 bases from J, the junction contained 16 bases not matched to a gene.

The chain uses TRBV6-1 and TRBJ2-5; D possibly corresponds to TRBD2 (6 bases). Deletions cut 3 bases from V and 2 bases from J, with 16 bases between. CDR3 length equals 16 residues. Germline CDR1 is MNHNS and CDR2 is SASEGT. CDR3 in DNA: TGTGCCAGCAGTGACCCGACTAGGCTTTATCAAGAGACCCAGTACTTC. It codes for CASSDPTRLYQETQYF.

This clonotype was seen once. This sequence joins TRBV2 and TRBJ2-7; D is unclear. The ends were cut back, 5 bases at V and 0 bases at J, with 11 bases in the middle. Germline V gene data show CDR1 as SNHLY and CDR2 as FYNNEI. The CDR3 length is 14 residues. The DNA for the CDR3 is TGTGCCAGCAGTCTGGGCCCGACCTCCTACGAGCAGTACTTC. It yields the protein CASSLGPTSYEQYF.

Comments on this clonotype: Being one base from a much bigger clone, this may be a read error. This rearrangement joins TRBV12-3 or TRBV12-4 to TRBJ2-3, with D unclear. The CDR3 runs 13 residues. The CDR3 region has the DNA TGTGGCAGCGACTGGGGTGGTACAGATACGCAGTATTTT. Translated, it gives CGSDWGGTDTQYF.

Concerning this clonotype: A junction boundary mismatches the germline segment, possibly from a read error. CDR3 nucleotide sequence: TGCAGCGTTGCCGTGACCCCGGGTGAAAAGCTGTTTTTT. It specifies CSVAVTPGEKLFF. V and J are TRBV29-1 and TRBJ1-4; D uncertain. This CDR3 comprises 13 residues. Looked up from germline, CDR1 is SQVTM and CDR2 is ANQGSEA.

A note on this clonotype: A junction boundary mismatches the germline segment, possibly from a read error. The rearrangement joins TRBV6-2 or TRBV6-3 to TRBJ1-1, with TRBD1 matching over 8 bases. The CDR3 consists of 11 residues. Germline V gene sequence: CDR1 MNHEY, CDR2 SVGEGT. The CDR3 DNA reads as TGTGCCAGCGGGGGACAGGCCGATGCTCTCTTT. This encodes CASGGQADALF.

Comment on this clonotype: Since no conserved phenylalanine or tryptophan closes the CDR3, a read error is the likely cause. The limits of the CDR3 on the DNA are not certain, so only TCRdb's listed CDR3 is given. The chain recombines TRBV6-1 with TRBJ1-5; no check of the table's D call, TRBD1, against the DNA was made. The CDR3 contains 14 residues when both ends are counted. Germline CDR1 reads MNHNS; CDR2 reads SASEGT. The CDR3 loop is CASSRTGRDQPRHL.

This chain links TRBV30 with TRBJ1-1, with TRBD1 matching over 8 bases. Trimming removed 4 bases from V and 4 bases from J; junction bases left unmatched: 5. The CDR3 has 13 residues. CDR1 is GTSNPN, CDR2 SVGIG, per germline (reference sequence). CDR3 bases: TGTGCCTGGATAACAGGGGGAGCCACTGAAGCTTTCTTT. This translates into CAWITGGATEAFF.

The V gene is TRBV29-1, the J gene TRBJ1-1; D is unresolved. Per germline, CDR1 SQVTM and CDR2 ANQGSEA. V gave up 3 bases and J gave up 11 bases, with 10 bases separating them. The CDR3 totals 10 residues. The CDR3 region has the DNA TGCAGCGTTGAGAAGGTTGATGCTTTCTTT. Protein sequence: CSVEKVDAFF.

This rearrangement joins TRBV10-3 to TRBJ1-1; D gene unclear. Germline CDR1 and CDR2: ENHRY and SYGVKD. The V and J ends lost 6 bases and 4 bases respectively, with 9 bases between them. The CDR3 sequence is 12 residues long. CDR3 in DNA: TGTGCCATCAGCATTGACGGCACTGAAGCTTTCTTT. Amino acids: CAISIDGTEAFF.

The chain has TRBV28 and TRBJ1-1; D unresolved. CDR1 and CDR2 (germline): MDHEN, SYDVKM. Trimming took off 4 bases at V and 0 bases at J, with 6 bases between the two ends. The CDR3 is 13 residues long. Written as DNA, the CDR3 is TGTGCCAGCAGTTCATACATGAACACTGAAGCTTTCTTT. It encodes CASSSYMNTEAFF.

Comments on this clonotype: No conserved phenylalanine or tryptophan is present at the end of the CDR3, so a read error is the likely explanation. The chain joins TRBV12-3 or TRBV12-4 to TRBJ2-1; 13 bases align to TRBD2. V shed 5 bases, J shed 10 bases, and the junction held 8 bases outside the gene matches. The CDR3 consists of 15 residues. CDR3 bases: TGTGCCAGCAGTCCACTAGCGGGAGGGCCCGCAGAGCAGTTCATC. Its protein is CASSPLAGGPAEQFI.

The CDR3 spells CTTGLYEQYF. The CDR3 DNA reads TGTACCACGGGGCTTTATGAGCAGTACTTC. The chain couples TRBV6-5 to TRBJ2-7; perhaps D is TRBD1 or TRBD2 (5 bases each). The germline CDR1 and CDR2 sequences are MNHEY and SVGAGI. The CDR3 contains 10 residues.

A single count supports this clonotype. One end of the junction varies from germline; a read error may be responsible. The V call is TRBV29-1, the J call TRBJ2-3, with TRBD1 identical over 9 bases. The CDR3 contains 14 residues. Germline values: CDR1 SQVTM, CDR2 ANQGSEA. The CDR3 spells CSVGDRAFTDTQYF. The CDR3 coding sequence is TGCAGTGTTGGGGACAGGGCCTTCACAGATACGCAGTATTTT.

This clonotype was recorded many times. The chain is built from TRBV4-2 and TRBJ2-7; D is uncertain. Germline V gene data show CDR1 as LGHNA and CDR2 as YNFKEQ. CDR3 length: 13 amino acids. Trimming removed 0 bases from V and 6 bases from J, with 9 bases in between. CDR3 in amino acids: CASSQERLGEQYF. The CDR3, as DNA: TGTGCCAGCAGCCAAGAGCGGCTCGGCGAGCAGTACTTC.

A note on this clonotype: An end of the junction differs from the germline gene, which may be a read error. The V call is TRBV7-9, the J call TRBJ2-7; 11 positions match TRBD2. Germline lookup yields CDR1 SEHNR and CDR2 FQNEAQ (reference sequence). This CDR3 contains 14 residues. The CDR3 spells CVSSISGRAYEQYF. CDR3 DNA sequence: TGTGTCAGCAGCATTAGCGGGAGGGCCTACGAGCAGTACTTC.

This clonotype was counted many times. The rearrangement uses TRBV6-5 and TRBJ2-2; D perhaps matches TRBD1 (6 bases). Germline V gives CDR1 MNHEY, CDR2 SVGAGI. This CDR3 region has 14 residues. The V end lost 6 bases, the J end lost 5 bases, and 13 bases lay between the germline ends. CDR3 sequence: CASRAPTGTGELFF. CDR3 bases: TGTGCCAGCAGGGCCCCTACAGGGACCGGGGAGCTGTTTTTT.

This chain connects TRBV6-5 to TRBJ2-1; 7 bases are shared with TRBD2. J lost 9 bases, V lost 7 bases, and 12 bases had no gene match. Per the germline V gene, CDR1 is MNHEY and CDR2 is SVGAGI. The CDR3 has 14 residues. The CDR3 coding sequence is TGTGCCAGCACCTCCCCGACGGGAGGACTTGAGCAGTTCTTC. As protein: CASTSPTGGLEQFF.

The rearrangement links TRBV11-3 to TRBJ2-5; D gene uncertain. This CDR3 spans 13 amino acids. Per germline, CDR1 SGHNT and CDR2 YENEEA. The V and J ends lost 7 bases and 0 bases respectively, with 9 bases between them. The CDR3 region has the DNA TGTGCCAGCATCCTCGTGAACCAAGAGACCCAGTACTTC. Protein product: CASILVNQETQYF.

In regard to this clonotype: A much larger clone sits a single nucleotide away, making a read error possible. The rearrangement joins TRBV5-4 to TRBJ2-4; no definite D call. This CDR3 is built from 15 residues. The ends were cut back, 0 bases at V and 4 bases at J, with 11 bases in the middle. Germline CDR1 is SGHNT and CDR2 is YYREEE (reference sequence). CDR3 sequence (DNA): TGTGCCAGCAGCTTGGCTCGGAGTGGTAAAAACATTCAGTACTTC. Translated: CASSLARSGKNIQYF.

On this clonotype: A clone one base away is much larger, so this may be a read error. The V call is TRBV7-9, the J call TRBJ1-6; 10 bases fit TRBD1. CDR1 and CDR2 from the germline V gene are SEHNR and FQNEAQ (reference sequence). V was pared by 5 bases and J by 8 bases, with 6 bases of the junction left unmatched. The CDR3 totals 15 residues. CDR3 amino acids: CASSLDRGPDSPLHF. CDR3 in DNA: TGTGCCAGCAGCCTCGACAGGGGGCCAGATTCACCCCTCCACTTT. Filled out from reference TRBV7-9 and TRBJ1-6, the complete variable domain reads DTGVSQNPRHKITKRGQNVTFRCDPISEHNRLYWYRQTLGQGPEFLTYFQNEAQLEKSRLLSDRFSAERPKGSFSTLEIQRTEQGDSAMYLCASSLDRGPDSPLHFGNGTRLTVT.